This TCR beta chain emerged from a study of radiotherapy plus CTLA-4 blockade in lung cancer. Method: immunoSEQ multiplex PCR; TCRdb's copy keeps in-frame clones and lacks some. The table lists around 53,000 clones, roughly 90% of them singletons. Germline lookup yields CDR1 MRHNA and CDR2 SNTAGT. Trimming took 6 bases from V and 2 from J, leaving 12 bases between them. This CDR3 has 14 amino acids. This TCR was recovered from a human donor with non-small cell lung cancer that progressed on radiotherapy plus ipilimumab. Some clones in this sample may be carry-over from other donors' samples. The sample was peripheral blood, taken from a patient treated with radiotherapy plus ipilimumab. The chain has TRBV6-4 and TRBJ2-3; tentatively, D is TRBD1 (6 bases). The CDR3 protein is CASSLGQYTDTQYF. CDR3 nucleotides: TGTGCCAGCAGCTTAGGACAGTACACAGATACGCAGTATTTT.